This T cell receptor beta chain came from a study of CD8 T cells in Susac syndrome. RNA in amounts of roughly 0.5 to 1 ug was reverse transcribed with random hexamers. Amplification of TCR beta CDR3 across 54 Vbeta and 13 Jbeta was performed with immunoSEQ multiplex PCR. TCRdb processed the immunoSEQ multiplex PCR reads anew with MiXCR; each CDR3 protein has one entry. This repertoire shows 95,000 to 150,000 distinct CDR3 sequences, approximately 96% found once; its top ten account for roughly 0.14%. The CDR3 extends over 15 amino acids. Germline assignment: CDR1 LGHNA and CDR2 YNFKEQ. The J segment lost 7 bases and the V segment lost 2 bases, leaving 8 bases of the junction unmatched.

This chain connects TRBV4-2 to TRBJ1-2, with 9 bases that match TRBD1. The receptor comes from a human donor with Susac syndrome. Sequenced: CD4+ T cells from PBMCs. DNA for the CDR3: TGTGCCAGCAGCCAACGCGACCCGGGACAGGGTGGCTACACCTTC. It encodes CASSQRDPGQGGYTF.